This T cell receptor beta chain appears in the sequencing data of a study of CXCR3-negative and CXCR3-positive naive CD8 T cells (dated by TCRdb to between 2018 and 2020). About the study as a whole: About 150 million TRB reads were obtained in total, roughly 1.5 +/- 0.3 million reads per library. TRBV-TRBJ cluster analysis included naive subsets from a handful of donors and memory cells from 3 donors. Data from about ten donors, pooled across two independent experiments, went into the diversity and physicochemical repertoire analyses. Broad study findings and their caveats: Compared with CXCR3-negative naive cells, CXCR3-positive naive cells had TRB CDR3s with higher hydrophobicity (lower Kidera factor 4), lower energy, and higher strength and volume indices. Comparably high repertoire diversity was found in both naive subsets, whereas much lower repertoire diversity was found in memory CD8+ T cells. Surface CD5, linked to self-reactivity in mice, was comparable between naive subsets; TCR interaction strength was therefore also inferred from TRB CDR3 physicochemical properties. TRBV-TRBJ usage was similar between naive CXCR3-negative and CXCR3-positive cells from the same donor, while memory cells showed distinct patterns. CXCR3 expression partially decreased after cryopreservation, so most assays used freshly isolated PBMCs.

The run used a NextSeq 550. The Human TCR Profiling Kit (MiLaboratory) was used to prepare UMI-labeled 5' RACE TRB cDNA libraries. cDNA synthesis used the entire amount of extracted RNA, and PCR amplification then used the entire amount of cDNA produced. The libraries were made side by side, with each library going through the same number of PCR cycles. On the study's bioinformatics: About 50,000 +/- 10,000 unique UMI-labeled TRB cDNA molecules per library were extracted with MIGEC and MiXCR, with at least two reads per UMI required. An average of approximately 40,000 +/- 10,000 functional in-frame TRB CDR3 nucleotide clonotypes without stop codons was found per library. After each sample was downsampled to 5000 UMI-labeled TRB molecules, VDJtools was used to calculate diversity metrics such as normalized Shannon-Wiener and Chao1. For the central five CDR3 residues, VDJtools calculated physicochemical properties weighted by clonotype size, namely interaction energy, strength, volume and Kidera factor 4. Following TCRdb reprocessing, every CDR3 protein sequence forms one entry, and DNA is not provided. These V and J calls derive from TCRdb rather than the authors' analysis. Per the sample table, the count is fewer than 9,500 distinct CDR3 sequences. More than 2% of the sample rests with the top ten.

Of note for this clonotype: Its recognized antigen is unknown.

For each CD8+ T cell subset, flow sorting was done in triplicate, and about 300,000 cells per subset went directly into RLT lysis buffer. Naive CD8+ T cells were defined stringently as CD45RO-CCR7+CD27+CD95- to exclude memory contaminants. Standard density gradient centrifugation was used to isolate peripheral blood mononuclear cells from buffy coats. Naive CXCR3-negative and CXCR3-positive CD8+ T cells were flow-sorted on a FACSAria III. Total RNA was extracted from sorted cells using an RNeasy Mini Kit. Material for sequencing was naive CXCR3- CD8+ T cells from blood. What the cell subset or site label conveys for this sample: CD45RO-CCR7+CD27+CD95- naive CD8+ T cells lacking CXCR3 (TNR3-). This clonotype was sampled from a human donor in good health. Some clones in this sample may be carry-over from other donors' samples.

The encoded CDR3 is CASSLADYEQYF. The sequence joins TRBV7-9 to TRBJ2-7. Measured from the cysteine to the phenylalanine, the CDR3 is 12 residues long. Only the protein is on record. Taken from the germline V gene (reference sequence), the CDR1 and CDR2 loops are SEHNR and FQNEAQ.